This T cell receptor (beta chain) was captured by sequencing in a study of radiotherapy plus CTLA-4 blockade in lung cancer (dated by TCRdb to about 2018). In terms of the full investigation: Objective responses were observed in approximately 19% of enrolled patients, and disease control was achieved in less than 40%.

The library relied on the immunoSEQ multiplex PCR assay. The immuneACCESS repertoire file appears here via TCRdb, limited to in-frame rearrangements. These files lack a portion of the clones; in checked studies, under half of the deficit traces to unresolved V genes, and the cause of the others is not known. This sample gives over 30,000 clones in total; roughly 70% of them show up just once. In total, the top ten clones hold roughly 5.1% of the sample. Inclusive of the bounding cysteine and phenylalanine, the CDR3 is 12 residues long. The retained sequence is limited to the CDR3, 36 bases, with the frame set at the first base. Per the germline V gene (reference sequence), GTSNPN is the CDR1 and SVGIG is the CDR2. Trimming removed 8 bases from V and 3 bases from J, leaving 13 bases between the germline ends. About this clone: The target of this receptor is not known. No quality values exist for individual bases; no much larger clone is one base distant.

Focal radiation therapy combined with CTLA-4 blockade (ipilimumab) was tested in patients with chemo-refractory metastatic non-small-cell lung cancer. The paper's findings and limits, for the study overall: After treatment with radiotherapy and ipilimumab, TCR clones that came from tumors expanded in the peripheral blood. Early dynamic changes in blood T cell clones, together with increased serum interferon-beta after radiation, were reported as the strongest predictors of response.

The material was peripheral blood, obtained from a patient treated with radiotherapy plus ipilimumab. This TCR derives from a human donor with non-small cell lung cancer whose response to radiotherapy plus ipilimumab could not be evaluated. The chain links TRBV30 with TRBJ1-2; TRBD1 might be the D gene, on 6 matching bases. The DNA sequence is TGTGCCGGAAGGGGGGGATACTATGGCTACACCTTC. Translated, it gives CAGRGGYYGYTF. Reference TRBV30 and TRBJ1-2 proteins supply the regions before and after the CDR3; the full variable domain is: SQTIHQWPATLVQPVGSPLSLECTVEGTSNPNLYWYRQAAGRGLQLLFYSVGIGQISSEVPQNLSASRPQDRQFILSSKKLLLSDSGFYLCAGRGGYYGYTFGSGTRLTVV.